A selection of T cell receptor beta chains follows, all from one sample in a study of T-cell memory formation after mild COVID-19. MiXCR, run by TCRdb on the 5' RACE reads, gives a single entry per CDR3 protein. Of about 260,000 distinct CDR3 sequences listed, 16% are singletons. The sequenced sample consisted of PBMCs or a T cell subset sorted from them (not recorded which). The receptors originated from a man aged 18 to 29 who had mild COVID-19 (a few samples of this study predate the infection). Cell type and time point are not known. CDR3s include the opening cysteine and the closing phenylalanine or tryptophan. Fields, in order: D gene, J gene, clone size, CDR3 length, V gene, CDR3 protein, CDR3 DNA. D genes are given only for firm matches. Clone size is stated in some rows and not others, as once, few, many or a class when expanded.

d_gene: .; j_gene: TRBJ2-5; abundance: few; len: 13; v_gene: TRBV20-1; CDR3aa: CSARDRSQRTQYF; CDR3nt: TGCAGTGCTAGGGATCGGTCTCAACGGACCCAGTACTTC
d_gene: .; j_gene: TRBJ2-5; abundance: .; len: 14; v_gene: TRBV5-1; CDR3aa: CASSLEPAGETQYF; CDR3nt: TGCGCCAGCAGCTTGGAGCCGGCTGGGGAGACCCAGTACTTC
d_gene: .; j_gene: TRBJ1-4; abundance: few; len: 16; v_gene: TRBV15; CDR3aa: CATSRDHGGGREKLFF; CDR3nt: TGTGCCACCAGCAGAGATCATGGGGGCGGCCGAGAAAAACTGTTTTTT
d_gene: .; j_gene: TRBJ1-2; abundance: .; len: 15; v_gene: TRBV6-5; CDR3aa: CASSYSISPNYGYTF; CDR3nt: TGTGCCAGCAGTTACTCGATTAGCCCAAACTATGGCTACACCTTC
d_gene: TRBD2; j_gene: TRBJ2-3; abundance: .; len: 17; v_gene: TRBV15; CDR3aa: CATSRDLAGWSTDTQYF; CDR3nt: TGTGCCACCAGCAGAGATTTAGCGGGGTGGTCCACAGATACGCAGTATTTT
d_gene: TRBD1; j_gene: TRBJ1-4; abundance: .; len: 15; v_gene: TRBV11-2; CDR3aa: CASSMTGTEGRKLFF; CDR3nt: TGTGCCAGCAGCATGACCGGGACAGAAGGACGAAAACTGTTTTTT
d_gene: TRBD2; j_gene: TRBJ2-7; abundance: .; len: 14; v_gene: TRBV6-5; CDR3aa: CASRKRGDSYEQYF; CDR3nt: TGTGCCAGCAGGAAGCGGGGGGACTCCTACGAGCAGTACTTC
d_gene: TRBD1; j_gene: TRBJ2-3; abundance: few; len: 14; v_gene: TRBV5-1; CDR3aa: CASTRTGPPDTQYF; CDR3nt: TGCGCCAGCACAAGGACAGGGCCCCCAGATACGCAGTATTTT
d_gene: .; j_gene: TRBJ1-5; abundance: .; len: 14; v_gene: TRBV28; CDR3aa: CASSPTGPRQPQHF; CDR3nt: TGTGCCAGCAGTCCCACAGGGCCTCGTCAGCCCCAGCATTTT
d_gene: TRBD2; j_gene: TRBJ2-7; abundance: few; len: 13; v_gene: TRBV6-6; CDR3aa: CASSSGGADEQYF; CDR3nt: TGTGCCAGCAGTTCCGGGGGGGCCGACGAGCAGTACTTC
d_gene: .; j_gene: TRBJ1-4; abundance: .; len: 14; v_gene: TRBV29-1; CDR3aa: CSVEFAGKGEKLFF; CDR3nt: TGCAGCGTTGAATTTGCCGGGAAAGGTGAAAAACTGTTTTTT
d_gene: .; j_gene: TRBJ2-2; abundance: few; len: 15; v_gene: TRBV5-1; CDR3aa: CASSLVGPSTGELFF; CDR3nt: TGCGCCAGCAGCTTGGTGGGGCCCAGCACCGGGGAGCTGTTTTTT
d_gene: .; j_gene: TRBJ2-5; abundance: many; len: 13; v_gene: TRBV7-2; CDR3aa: CASSLRAPETQYF; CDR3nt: TGTGCCAGCAGCTTGAGGGCCCCAGAGACCCAGTACTTC
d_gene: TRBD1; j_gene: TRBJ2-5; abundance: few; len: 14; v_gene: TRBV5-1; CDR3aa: CASTTGGADETQYF; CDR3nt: TGCGCCAGCACAACAGGGGGCGCGGATGAGACCCAGTACTTC
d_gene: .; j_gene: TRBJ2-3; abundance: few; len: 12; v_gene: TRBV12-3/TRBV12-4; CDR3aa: CASSLGSNTQYF; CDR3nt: TGTGCCAGCAGTTTGGGGTCAAATACGCAGTATTTT
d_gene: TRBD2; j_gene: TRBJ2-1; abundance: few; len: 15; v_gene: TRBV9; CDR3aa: CASSVTSGGVGEQFF; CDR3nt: TGTGCCAGCAGCGTGACTAGCGGGGGGGTCGGTGAGCAGTTCTTC
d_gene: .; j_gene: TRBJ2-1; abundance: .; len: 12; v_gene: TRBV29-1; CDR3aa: CSVGRGGDEQFF; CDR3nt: TGCAGCGTCGGCCGGGGCGGGGATGAGCAGTTCTTC
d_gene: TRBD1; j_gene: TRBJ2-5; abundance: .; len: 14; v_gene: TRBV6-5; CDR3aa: CASSWDRGQETQYF; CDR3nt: TGTGCCAGCAGTTGGGACAGGGGGCAAGAGACCCAGTACTTC
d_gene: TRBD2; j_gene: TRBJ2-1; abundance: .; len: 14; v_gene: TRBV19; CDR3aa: CASSQGLGPHEQFF; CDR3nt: TGTGCCAGTAGCCAGGGACTAGGCCCACATGAGCAGTTCTTC
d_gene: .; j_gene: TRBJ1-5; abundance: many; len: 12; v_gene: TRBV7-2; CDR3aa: CASSGRGQPQHF; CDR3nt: TGTGCCAGCAGCGGCCGAGGGCAGCCCCAGCATTTT
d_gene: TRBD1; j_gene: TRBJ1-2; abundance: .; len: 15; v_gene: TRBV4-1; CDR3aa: CASSQGQGPFYGYTF; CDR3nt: TGCGCCAGCAGCCAAGGACAGGGACCGTTTTATGGCTACACCTTC
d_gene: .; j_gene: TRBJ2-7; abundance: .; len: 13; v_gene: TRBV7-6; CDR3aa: CASSLGNHYEQYF; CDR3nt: TGTGCCAGCAGCCTCGGGAACCACTACGAGCAGTACTTC
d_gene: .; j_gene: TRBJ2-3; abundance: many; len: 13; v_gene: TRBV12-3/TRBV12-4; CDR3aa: CASSPRWADTQYF; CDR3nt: TGTGCCAGCAGCCCACGGTGGGCAGATACGCAGTATTTT
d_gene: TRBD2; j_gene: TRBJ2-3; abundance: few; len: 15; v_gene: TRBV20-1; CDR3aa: CSASSGGRRTDTQYF; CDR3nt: TGCAGTGCTAGTTCCGGCGGGAGACGCACAGATACGCAGTATTTT